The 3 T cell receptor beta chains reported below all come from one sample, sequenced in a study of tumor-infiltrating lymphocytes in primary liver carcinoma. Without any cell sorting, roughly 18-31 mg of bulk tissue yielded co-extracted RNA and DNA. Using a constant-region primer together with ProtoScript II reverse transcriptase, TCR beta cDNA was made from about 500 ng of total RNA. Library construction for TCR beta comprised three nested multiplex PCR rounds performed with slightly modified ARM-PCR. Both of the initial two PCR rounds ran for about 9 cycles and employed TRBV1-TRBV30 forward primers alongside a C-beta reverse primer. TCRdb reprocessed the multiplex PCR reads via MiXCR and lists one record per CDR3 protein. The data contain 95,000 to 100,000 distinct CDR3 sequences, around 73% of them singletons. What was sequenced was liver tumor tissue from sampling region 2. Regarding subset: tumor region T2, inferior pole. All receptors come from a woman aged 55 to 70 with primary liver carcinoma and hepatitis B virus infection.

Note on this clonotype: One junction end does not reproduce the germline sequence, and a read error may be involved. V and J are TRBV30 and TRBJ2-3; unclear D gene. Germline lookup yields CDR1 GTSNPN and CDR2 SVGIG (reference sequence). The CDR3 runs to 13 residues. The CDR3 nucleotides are TGTGCCCGGAGTGTACGTTTCACAGATACGCAGTATTTT. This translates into CARSVRFTDTQYF.

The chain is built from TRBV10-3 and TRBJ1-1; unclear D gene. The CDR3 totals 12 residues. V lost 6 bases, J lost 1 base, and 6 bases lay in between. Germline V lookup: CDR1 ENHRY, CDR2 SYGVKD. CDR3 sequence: CAIRYGNTEAFF. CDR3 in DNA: TGTGCCATCAGGTACGGGAACACTGAAGCTTTCTTT.

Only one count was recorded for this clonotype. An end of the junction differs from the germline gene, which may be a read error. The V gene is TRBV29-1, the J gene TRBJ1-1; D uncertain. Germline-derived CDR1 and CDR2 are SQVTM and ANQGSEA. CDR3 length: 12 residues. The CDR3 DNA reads TGCAGCGCTCGAAACGGCTACACTGAAGTTTTCTTT. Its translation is CSARNGYTEVFF.